Following are 2 T cell receptor beta chains from one sample sequenced in a study of T cell responses to AZD1222 COVID-19 vaccine. Repertoires were generated with immunoSEQ multiplex PCR, while TCRdb's copy carries only in-frame clones and drops some. There are roughly 90,000 clones in the sample; about 90% occur only once, and roughly 4.5% lies in the top ten. This sample comprised peripheral blood, obtained on day 0 of MenACWY control vaccination. Source of these receptors: an adult in good health.

The table lists this clone with a count of one. The CDR3 coding sequence is TGCGCCAGCAGCCAAGTGGAAGGGGAGAGCGGGGAGCTGTTTTTT. As protein: CASSQVEGESGELFF. The chain links TRBV4-1 to TRBJ2-2; TRBD1 or TRBD2 may be the D gene (5 bases each). Germline V gives CDR1 MGHRA, CDR2 YSYEKL. The CDR3 length is 15 residues. The V gene lost 1 base and the J gene lost 7 bases, with 13 bases spanning the gap.

The chain uses TRBV7-3 and TRBJ2-5, with TRBD1 identical over 9 bases. Germline V CDR1 and CDR2: SGHTA, FQGTGA. The V gene end was trimmed by 0 bases and the J gene end by 5 bases; junction bases not matched to a gene: 7. CDR3 length equals 16 residues. In DNA, the CDR3 is TGTGCCAGCAGCTTAACTGCACAGGGGGCGCGGGAGACCCAGTACTTC. It translates to CASSLTAQGARETQYF.